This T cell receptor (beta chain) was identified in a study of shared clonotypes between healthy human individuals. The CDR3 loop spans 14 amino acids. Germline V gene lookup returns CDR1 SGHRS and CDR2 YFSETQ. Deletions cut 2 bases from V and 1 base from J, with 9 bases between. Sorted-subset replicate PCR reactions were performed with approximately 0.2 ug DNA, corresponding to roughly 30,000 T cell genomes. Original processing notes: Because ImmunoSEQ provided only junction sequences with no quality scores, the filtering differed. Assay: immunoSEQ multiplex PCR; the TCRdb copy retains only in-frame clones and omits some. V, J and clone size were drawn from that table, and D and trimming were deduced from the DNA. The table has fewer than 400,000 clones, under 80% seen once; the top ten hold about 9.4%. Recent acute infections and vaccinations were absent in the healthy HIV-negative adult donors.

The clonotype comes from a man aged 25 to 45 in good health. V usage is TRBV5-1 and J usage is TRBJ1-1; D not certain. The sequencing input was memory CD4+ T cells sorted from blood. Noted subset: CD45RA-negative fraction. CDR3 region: CASSLSPRNTEAFF. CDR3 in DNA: TGCGCCAGCAGCTTATCTCCTCGGAACACTGAAGCTTTCTTT.